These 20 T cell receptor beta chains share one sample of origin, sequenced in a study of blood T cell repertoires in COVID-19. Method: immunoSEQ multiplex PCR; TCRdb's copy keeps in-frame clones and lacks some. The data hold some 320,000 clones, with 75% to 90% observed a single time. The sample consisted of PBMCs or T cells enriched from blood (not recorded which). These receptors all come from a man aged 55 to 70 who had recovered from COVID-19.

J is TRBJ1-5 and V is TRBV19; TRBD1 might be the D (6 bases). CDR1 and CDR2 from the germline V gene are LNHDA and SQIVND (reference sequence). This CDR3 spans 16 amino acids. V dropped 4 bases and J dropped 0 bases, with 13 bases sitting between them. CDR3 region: CASSTRGRNSNQPQHF. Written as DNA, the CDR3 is TGTGCCAGTAGTACCAGGGGACGGAATAGCAATCAGCCCCAGCATTTT.

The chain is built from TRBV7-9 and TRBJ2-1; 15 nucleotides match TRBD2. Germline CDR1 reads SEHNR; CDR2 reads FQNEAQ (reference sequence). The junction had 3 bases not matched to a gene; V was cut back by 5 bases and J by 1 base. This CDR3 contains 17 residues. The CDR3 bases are TGTGCCAGCAGCGGACTAGCGGGAGGGAAATCCTACAATGAGCAGTTCTTC. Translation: CASSGLAGGKSYNEQFF.

The CDR3: CASSLRTSATPNYGYTF. The CDR3 region has the DNA TGCGCCAGCAGCTTGCGGACATCCGCGACCCCTAACTATGGCTACACCTTC. This sequence joins TRBV5-1 and TRBJ1-2, with a weak D call TRBD1 (5 bases). The ends were cut back, 1 base at V and 0 bases at J, with 16 bases in the middle. CDR3 length: 17 residues. Germline CDR1 is SGHRS and CDR2 is YFSETQ. Filled out from reference TRBV5-1 and TRBJ1-2, the complete variable domain reads KAGVTQTPRYLIKTRGQQVTLSCSPISGHRSVSWYQQTPGQGLQFLFEYFSETQRNKGNFPGRFSGRQFSNSRSEMNVSTLELGDSALYLCASSLRTSATPNYGYTFGSGTRLTVV.

CDR3 sequence: CASSFSQLGPDTQYF. CDR3 nucleotides: TGTGCCAGCAGTTTTAGCCAGCTCGGCCCAGATACGCAGTATTTT. The V gene is TRBV6-2 or TRBV6-3, the J gene TRBJ2-3; no firm D call. V gave up 4 bases and J gave up 4 bases, with 15 bases separating them. Germline V gene sequence: CDR1 MNHEY, CDR2 SVGEGT. This CDR3 is 15 amino acids long.

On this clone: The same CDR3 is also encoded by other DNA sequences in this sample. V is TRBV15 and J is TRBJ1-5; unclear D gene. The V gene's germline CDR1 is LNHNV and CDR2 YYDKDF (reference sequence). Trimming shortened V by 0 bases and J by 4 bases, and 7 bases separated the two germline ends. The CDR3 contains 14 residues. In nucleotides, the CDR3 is TGTGCCACCAGCAGAGATAGGAGTAATCAGCCCCAGCATTTT. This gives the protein CATSRDRSNQPQHF.

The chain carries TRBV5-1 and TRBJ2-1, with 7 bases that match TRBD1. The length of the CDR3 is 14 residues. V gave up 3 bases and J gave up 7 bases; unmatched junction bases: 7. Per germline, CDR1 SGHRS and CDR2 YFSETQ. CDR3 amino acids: CASSSVGDSNEQFF. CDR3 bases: TGCGCCAGCAGCTCGGTGGGGGACAGTAATGAGCAGTTCTTC. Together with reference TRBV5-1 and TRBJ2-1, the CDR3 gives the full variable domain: KAGVTQTPRYLIKTRGQQVTLSCSPISGHRSVSWYQQTPGQGLQFLFEYFSETQRNKGNFPGRFSGRQFSNSRSEMNVSTLELGDSALYLCASSSVGDSNEQFFGPGTRLTVL.

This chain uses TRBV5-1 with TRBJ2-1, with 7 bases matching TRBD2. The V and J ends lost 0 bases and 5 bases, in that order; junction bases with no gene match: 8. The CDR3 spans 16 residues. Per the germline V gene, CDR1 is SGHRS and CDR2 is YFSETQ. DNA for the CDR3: TGCGCCAGCAGCTTGGGGCCAGCGGGAACAAACAATGAGCAGTTCTTC. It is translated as CASSLGPAGTNNEQFF.

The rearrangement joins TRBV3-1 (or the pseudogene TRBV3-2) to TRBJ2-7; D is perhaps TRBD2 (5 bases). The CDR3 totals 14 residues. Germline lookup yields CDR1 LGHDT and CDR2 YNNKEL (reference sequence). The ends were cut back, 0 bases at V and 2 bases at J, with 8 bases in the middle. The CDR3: CASSQEAGPYEQYF. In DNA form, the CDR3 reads TGTGCCAGCAGCCAAGAGGCGGGCCCCTACGAGCAGTACTTC.

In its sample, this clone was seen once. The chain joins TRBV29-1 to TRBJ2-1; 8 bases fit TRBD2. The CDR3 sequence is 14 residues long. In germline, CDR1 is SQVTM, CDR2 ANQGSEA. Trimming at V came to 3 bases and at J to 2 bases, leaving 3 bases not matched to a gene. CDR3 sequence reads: CSVDWRGAYNEQFF. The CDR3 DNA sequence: TGCAGCGTTGACTGGCGGGGGGCCTACAATGAGCAGTTCTTC.

The CDR3 here is CASSQGLGFASYEQYF. The CDR3 DNA reads TGTGCCAGCAGCCAGGGGCTCGGGTTCGCTTCCTACGAGCAGTACTTC. J is TRBJ2-7 and V is TRBV3-1 (or the pseudogene TRBV3-2); D perhaps matches TRBD1 (5 bases). Trimming stripped 3 bases from V and 1 base from J, with 16 bases between. There are 16 residues in the CDR3. CDR1 LGHDT and CDR2 YNNKEL come from the germline V gene (reference sequence).

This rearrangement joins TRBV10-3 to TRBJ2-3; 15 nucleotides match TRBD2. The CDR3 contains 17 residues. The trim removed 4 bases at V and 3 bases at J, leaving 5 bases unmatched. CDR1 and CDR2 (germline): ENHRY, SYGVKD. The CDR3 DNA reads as TGTGCCATCAGTGGGGGACTAGCGGGAGGCGGGACAGATACGCAGTATTTT. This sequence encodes CAISGGLAGGGTDTQYF.

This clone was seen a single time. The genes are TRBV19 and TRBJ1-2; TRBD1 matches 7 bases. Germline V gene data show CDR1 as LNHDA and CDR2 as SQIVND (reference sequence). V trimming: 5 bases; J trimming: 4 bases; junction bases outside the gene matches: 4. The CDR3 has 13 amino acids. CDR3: CASSLRGPYGYTF. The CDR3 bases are TGTGCCAGTAGTCTGAGGGGGCCCTATGGCTACACCTTC.

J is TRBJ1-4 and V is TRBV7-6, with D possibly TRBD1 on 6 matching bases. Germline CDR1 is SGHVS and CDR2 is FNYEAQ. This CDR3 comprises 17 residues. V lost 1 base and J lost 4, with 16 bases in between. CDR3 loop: CASSLGTPRGRNEKLFF. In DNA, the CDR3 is TGTGCCAGCAGCTTAGGGACCCCCAGGGGACGTAATGAAAAACTGTTTTTT.

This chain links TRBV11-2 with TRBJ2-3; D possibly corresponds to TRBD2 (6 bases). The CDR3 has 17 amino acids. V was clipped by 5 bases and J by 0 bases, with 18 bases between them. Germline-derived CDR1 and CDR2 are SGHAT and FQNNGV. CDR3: CASSLRIAASSTDTQYF. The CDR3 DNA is TGTGCCAGCAGCCTCAGAATAGCGGCAAGTAGCACAGATACGCAGTATTTT. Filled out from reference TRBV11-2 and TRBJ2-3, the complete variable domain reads EAGVAQSPRYKIIEKRQSVAFWCNPISGHATLYWYQQILGQGPKLLIQFQNNGVVDDSQLPKDRFSAERLKGVDSTLKIQPAKLEDSAVYLCASSLRIAASSTDTQYFGPGTRLTVL.

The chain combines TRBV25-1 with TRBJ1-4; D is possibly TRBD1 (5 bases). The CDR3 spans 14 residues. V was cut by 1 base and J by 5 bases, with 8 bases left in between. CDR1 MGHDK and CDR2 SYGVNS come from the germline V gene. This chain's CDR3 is CASSESPGNEKLFF. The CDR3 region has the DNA TGTGCCAGCAGTGAATCACCAGGGAATGAAAAACTGTTTTTT.

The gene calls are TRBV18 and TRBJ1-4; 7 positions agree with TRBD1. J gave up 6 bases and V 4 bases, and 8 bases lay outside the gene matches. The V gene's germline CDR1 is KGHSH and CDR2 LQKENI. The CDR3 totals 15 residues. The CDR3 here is CASSRNRGLYEKLFF. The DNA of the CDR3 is TGTGCCAGCTCACGAAACAGGGGCCTGTATGAAAAACTGTTTTTT.

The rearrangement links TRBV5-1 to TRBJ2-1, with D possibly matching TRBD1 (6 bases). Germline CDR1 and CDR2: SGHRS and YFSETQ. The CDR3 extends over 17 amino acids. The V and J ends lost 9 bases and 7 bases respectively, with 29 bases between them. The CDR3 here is CATSLGTRDTKENEQFF. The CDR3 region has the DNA TGCGCCACCTCGCTTGGTACCCGGGACACAAAGGAGAATGAGCAGTTCTTC.

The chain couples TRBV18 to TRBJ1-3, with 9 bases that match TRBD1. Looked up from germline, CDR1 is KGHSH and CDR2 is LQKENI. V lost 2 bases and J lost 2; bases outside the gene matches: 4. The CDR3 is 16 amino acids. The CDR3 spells CASSPNRQGAGNTIYF. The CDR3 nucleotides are TGTGCCAGCTCACCAAACAGACAGGGGGCTGGAAACACCATATATTTT.

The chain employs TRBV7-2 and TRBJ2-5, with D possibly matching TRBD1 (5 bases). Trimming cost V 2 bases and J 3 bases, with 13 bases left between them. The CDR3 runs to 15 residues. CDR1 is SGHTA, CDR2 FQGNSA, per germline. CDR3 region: CASSLMPQGKETQYF. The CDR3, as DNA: TGTGCCAGCAGCTTAATGCCCCAGGGCAAAGAGACCCAGTACTTC.

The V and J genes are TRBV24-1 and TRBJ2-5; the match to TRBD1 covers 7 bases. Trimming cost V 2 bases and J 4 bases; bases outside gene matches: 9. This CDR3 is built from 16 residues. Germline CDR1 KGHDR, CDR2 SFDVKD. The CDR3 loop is CATSDSGTEWGETQYF. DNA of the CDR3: TGTGCCACCAGTGATTCCGGGACAGAGTGGGGAGAGACCCAGTACTTC.